These T cell receptor beta chains were read from a single sample in a study of CD8+CD57+ T cells in acquired aplastic anemia. From the reads, TCRdb called clonotypes with MiXCR, one entry per CDR3 protein. The sample consists of approximately 190,000 distinct CDR3 sequences, 48% of them appearing once. Sequencing input: sorted CD4+, CD8+, or CD8+CD57+ T cells (not recorded which) from PBMCs. Receptors were obtained from a human donor with aplastic anemia. CDR3s include the opening cysteine and the closing phenylalanine or tryptophan. The D gene is left open where the match is weak. Size is omitted from some rows. Given values are once, few, many or a class for expanded clones.

DNA: TGTGCCAGCAGTGAATGGGGACAGGGAGAGGGTAGGCACAATGAGCAGTTCTTC
CDR3: CASSEWGQGEGRHNEQFF
J: TRBJ2-1
size: NA
V: TRBV6-1
D: TRBD1
length: 18

DNA: TGTGCCAGCAGTTTTGGCGGGAATAGTAAGCCCCAGCATTTT
CDR3: CASSFGGNSKPQHF
J: TRBJ1-5
size: many
V: TRBV12-3/TRBV12-4
D: NA
length: 14

DNA: TGTGCCAGCAGCTTAGTTCACGGGGTAGCCTACGAGCAGTACTTC
CDR3: CASSLVHGVAYEQYF
J: TRBJ2-7
size: many
V: TRBV7-3
D: NA
length: 15

DNA: TGTGCCAGCAGTGTGGGACTAGCGGGGGACTACTACGAGCAGTACTTC
CDR3: CASSVGLAGDYYEQYF
J: TRBJ2-7
size: many
V: TRBV6-1
D: TRBD2
length: 16

DNA: TGTGCCAGCAGCCCGATTCCGACAGCTACGAACACCGGGGAGCTGTTTTTT
CDR3: CASSPIPTATNTGELFF
J: TRBJ2-2
size: few
V: TRBV11-1
D: NA
length: 17

DNA: TGTGCCATCAGTGGAGTTTCGGGGGGAGCAAAGCTGTTTTTT
CDR3: CAISGVSGGAKLFF
J: TRBJ1-4
size: NA
V: TRBV10-3
D: NA
length: 14

DNA: TGCAGCGTTGACAGCGGGGGGGCAGGGGGTACGCAGTATTTT
CDR3: CSVDSGGAGGTQYF
J: TRBJ2-3
size: NA
V: TRBV29-1
D: TRBD2
length: 14

DNA: NA
CDR3: CASSLFGQGAYEQYF
J: TRBJ2-7
size: many
V: TRBV7-2
D: NA
length: 15

DNA: TGCAGTGCTAGACCCAAGGGCTCTGGGGCCAACGTCCTGACTTTC
CDR3: CSARPKGSGANVLTF
J: TRBJ2-6
size: many
V: TRBV20-1
D: NA
length: 15

DNA: TGTGCCAGCACCTCCGACCCCCTGAACACTGAAGCTTTCTTT
CDR3: CASTSDPLNTEAFF
J: TRBJ1-1
size: many
V: TRBV6-1
D: NA
length: 14

DNA: TGTGCCAGCAGCTTAGCCCATAATTCACCCCTCCACTTT
CDR3: CASSLAHNSPLHF
J: TRBJ1-6
size: few
V: TRBV7-2
D: NA
length: 13

DNA: TGTGCCAGCAGTGAAACGGGACAGGGGTTCCAAGAGACCCAGTACTTC
CDR3: CASSETGQGFQETQYF
J: TRBJ2-5
size: once
V: TRBV25-1
D: TRBD1
length: 16

DNA: TGTGCCACCAGTAAACCGGGCCCTGAGAAGGAGCTGTTTTTT
CDR3: CATSKPGPEKELFF
J: TRBJ2-2
size: many
V: TRBV24-1
D: NA
length: 14

DNA: TGCAGCGTTGATGGGGGACAGGGTGAGCTGTTTTTT
CDR3: CSVDGGQGELFF
J: TRBJ2-2
size: once
V: TRBV29-1
D: TRBD1
length: 12

DNA: TGTGCCACCACCGTGGACAGGAACACTGAAGCTTTCTTT
CDR3: CATTVDRNTEAFF
J: TRBJ1-1
size: NA
V: TRBV15
D: NA
length: 13

DNA: TGTGCCACCAGCAGAGATCGGAACCCCACCGGGGAGCTGTTTTTT
CDR3: CATSRDRNPTGELFF
J: TRBJ2-2
size: NA
V: TRBV15
D: NA
length: 15

DNA: TGCAGTGCTAGAGATGGGACAGGGGTACGAGAAGCTTTCTTT
CDR3: CSARDGTGVREAFF
J: TRBJ1-1
size: NA
V: TRBV20-1
D: TRBD1
length: 14

DNA: TGTGCCAGCAGCCAACCGGGGCTAGCGGGTCTCTACGAGCAGTACTTC
CDR3: CASSQPGLAGLYEQYF
J: TRBJ2-7
size: NA
V: TRBV11-2
D: TRBD2
length: 16

DNA: TGTGCCAGCAGCCAAGATAAGTCATTGAACACTGAAGCTTTCTTT
CDR3: CASSQDKSLNTEAFF
J: TRBJ1-1
size: NA
V: TRBV4-2
D: NA
length: 15

DNA: TGTGCCAGCAGTTTATTAGCTAGCACAGATACGCAGTATTTT
CDR3: CASSLLASTDTQYF
J: TRBJ2-3
size: many
V: TRBV12-3/TRBV12-4
D: NA
length: 14

DNA: TGTGCCAGCCGGAGCCGGGCGCCAAACAATGAGCAGTTCTTC
CDR3: CASRSRAPNNEQFF
J: TRBJ2-1
size: many
V: TRBV6-1
D: NA
length: 14

DNA: TGTGCCAGCAGCTTAGAACCCTTTAGCACAGATACGCAGTATTTT
CDR3: CASSLEPFSTDTQYF
J: TRBJ2-3
size: NA
V: TRBV11-2
D: NA
length: 15

DNA: TGCAGTGCTGGACTAGCGGGGAGCCTAGGGTACGAGCAGTACTTC
CDR3: CSAGLAGSLGYEQYF
J: TRBJ2-7
size: many
V: TRBV20-1
D: TRBD2
length: 15

DNA: TGTGCCAGCAGCCCCTCGGGGGAAGCAGGCGAGCAGTACTTC
CDR3: CASSPSGEAGEQYF
J: TRBJ2-7
size: once
V: TRBV25-1
D: NA
length: 14